What follows are 26 T cell receptor beta chains derived from one specimen sequenced in a study of breast tumors, draining lymph nodes, adjacent tissues. TCRdb redid the calling of the multiplex PCR reads with MiXCR, one entry per CDR3 protein. This table has 21,000 or so distinct CDR3 sequences, roughly 40% appearing once. Sequencing used breast tumor tissue. These receptors were taken from a female donor with breast cancer. Some clones in this sample may be carry-over from other donors' samples.

This clonotype has ten or more counts. The chain combines TRBV19 with TRBJ2-2; D ambiguous. Deletions cut 3 bases from V and 5 bases from J, with 7 bases between. The CDR3 contains 13 residues. Germline CDR1 and CDR2: LNHDA and SQIVND (reference sequence). Written as DNA, the CDR3 is TGTGCCAGTAGTATTCCCCCTACCGGGGAGCTGTTTTTT. Amino acids: CASSIPPTGELFF. The variable domain in full, with the rest retrieved from reference TRBV19 and TRBJ2-2, is DGGITQSPKYLFRKEGQNVTLSCEQNLNHDAMYWYRQDPGQGLRLIYYSQIVNDFQKGDIAEGYSVSREKKESFPLTVTSAQKNPTAFYLCASSIPPTGELFFGEGSRLTVL.

V gene TRBV6-5 combines with J gene TRBJ1-2; D is uncertain. V lost 3 bases and J lost 6, with 23 bases in between. This CDR3 has 17 amino acids. Germline values: CDR1 MNHEY, CDR2 SVGAGI. In DNA, the CDR3 is TGTGCCAGCAGTTATTCGACCCACCCTACAAGGAACGATGGCTACACCTTC. As protein: CASSYSTHPTRNDGYTF.

This sequence joins TRBV12-3 or TRBV12-4 and TRBJ2-2; D not certain. This CDR3 contains 13 residues. V was clipped by 5 bases and J by 4 bases, with 8 bases between them. CDR3 sequence reads: CASSNTATGELFF. The CDR3 region has the DNA TGTGCCAGCAGTAATACAGCCACCGGGGAGCTGTTTTTT.

This clonotype was seen a handful of times. Since a much larger clone is just one base distant, this may be a read error. The conserved phenylalanine or tryptophan normally closing the CDR3 is absent here, so this likely arose from a read error. The chain is built from TRBV14 and TRBJ1-2; 9 positions agree with TRBD1. Losses at the gene ends were 5 bases for V and 7 bases for J; bases not matched to a gene: 5. Germline CDR1 SGHDN, CDR2 FVKESK. The CDR3 is 13 amino acids. In DNA, the CDR3 is TGTGCCAGCAGCTTACAGGGGGCAGCTGGCTACACCTCC. Translated: CASSLQGAAGYTS.

The J gene is TRBJ1-2, the V gene TRBV7-6; weak D call: TRBD1 (6 bases). Between the trimmed V and J ends, which lost 0 bases and 5 bases, there was a span of 10 bases. This CDR3 comprises 14 residues. CDR1 and CDR2 (germline): SGHVS, FNYEAQ. CDR3 sequence: CASSLAGGGYGYTF. DNA for the CDR3: TGTGCCAGCAGCTTAGCCGGGGGCGGGTATGGCTACACCTTC.

The V and J genes are TRBV7-6 and TRBJ2-3; TRBD2 matches at 9 bases. V gave up 0 bases and J gave up 2 bases; unmatched junction bases: 3. There are 16 residues in the CDR3. The germline CDR1 and CDR2 sequences are SGHVS and FNYEAQ. This CDR3 is CASSLASGSFTDTQYF. CDR3 DNA: TGTGCCAGCAGCTTAGCTAGCGGGAGCTTCACAGATACGCAGTATTTT. The full variable domain, in which reference TRBV7-6 and TRBJ2-3 provide the parts outside the CDR3, is GAGVSQSPRYKVTKRGQDVALRCDPISGHVSLYWYRQALGQGPEFLTYFNYEAQQDKSGLPNDRFSAERPEGSISTLTIQRTEQRDSAMYRCASSLASGSFTDTQYFGPGTRLTVL.

In its sample, this clonotype was seen many times. The V gene is TRBV2, the J gene TRBJ2-7, with D perhaps TRBD1 (6 bases). Germline-derived CDR1 and CDR2 are SNHLY and FYNNEI. The CDR3 has 15 residues. Trimming stripped 1 base from V and 2 bases from J, with 12 bases between. CDR3 DNA: TGTGCCAGCAGTGAAGGTGAGGGGGAACCCTACGAGCAGTACTTC. It yields the protein CASSEGEGEPYEQYF.

The chain is built from TRBV18 and TRBJ2-5; TRBD2 is a possible D gene (5 bases). CDR1 and CDR2 (germline): KGHSH, LQKENI. The CDR3 runs to 18 residues. Deletions cut 1 base from V and 3 bases from J, with 21 bases between. CDR3 sequence (DNA): TGTGCCAGCTCACCACAACTAGGCGGCCCAGCTTCCGAAGAGACCCAGTACTTC. Translation gives CASSPQLGGPASEETQYF.

This clonotype came up many times. This rearrangement joins TRBV12-3 or TRBV12-4 to TRBJ2-2, with 7 positions matching TRBD1. The CDR3 contains 15 residues. Trimming removed 5 bases from V and 7 bases from J; junction bases left unmatched: 10. In DNA form, the CDR3 reads TGTGCCAGCAGTCGCGACAGGGAGATTAGCGGGGAGCTGTTTTTT. Its protein is CASSRDREISGELFF.

The chain carries TRBV11-3 and TRBJ2-5; perhaps TRBD2 as D (6 bases). V lost 6 bases, J lost 6 bases, and 17 bases lay in between. The germline gives CDR1 SGHNT, CDR2 YENEEA. The CDR3 has 14 residues. The DNA for the CDR3 is TGTGCCAGCAGTTTGGAGGGGCAGGGAAAGACCCAGTACTTC. Protein: CASSLEGQGKTQYF.

The V gene is TRBV6-4, the J gene TRBJ2-1; tentatively, D is TRBD1 (6 bases). With 5 bases removed from V and 5 bases from J, the gap between germline ends came to 10 bases. Per germline, CDR1 MRHNA and CDR2 SNTAGT. The CDR3 extends over 13 amino acids. CDR3 in amino acids: CASSQGPNNEQFF. CDR3 coding DNA: TGTGCCAGCAGTCAGGGGCCTAACAATGAGCAGTTCTTC.

The rearrangement joins TRBV6-5 to TRBJ1-3; D is ambiguous. Germline loops: CDR1 MNHEY, CDR2 SVGAGI. V lost 7 bases to trimming and J lost 1 base, with 8 bases between them. There are 13 residues in the CDR3. The CDR3 coding sequence is TGTGCCAGCAAGTACCTATCTGGAAACACCATATATTTT. Protein sequence: CASKYLSGNTIYF.

This clonotype occurred many times. This chain uses TRBV4-3 with TRBJ2-7, with TRBD1 matching over 8 bases. V shed 9 bases and J 3 bases; nucleotides not matched to a gene: 4. Per germline, CDR1 LGHNA and CDR2 YSLEER. CDR3 length equals 12 residues. The CDR3 loop is CARDRVNYEQYF. The CDR3 DNA sequence: TGCGCCAGGGACAGGGTGAACTACGAGCAGTACTTC.

The chain links TRBV30 to TRBJ1-1; D uncertain. The V and J ends lost 3 bases and 1 base respectively, with 6 bases between them. This CDR3 has 12 amino acids. CDR1 and CDR2 from the germline V gene are GTSNPN and SVGIG (reference sequence). The CDR3 DNA is TGTGCCTGGAGAAACGGGAACACTGAAGCTTTCTTT. Encoded protein: CAWRNGNTEAFF.

This chain connects TRBV5-5 to TRBJ2-7; 10 bases align to TRBD1. Germline loops: CDR1 SGHKS, CDR2 YYEKEE (reference sequence). Unmatched junction bases numbered 3, after V lost 7 bases and J lost 2 bases. The CDR3 contains 13 residues. The CDR3: CASHGTGAYEQYF. Here the CDR3 DNA reads TGTGCCAGCCACGGGACAGGGGCCTACGAGCAGTACTTC.

This clonotype is categorized as medium-sized. The chain joins TRBV7-8 to TRBJ2-3, with D possibly matching TRBD2 (5 bases). Looked up from germline, CDR1 is SGHVS and CDR2 is FQNEAQ. V was pared by 5 bases and J by 2 bases, with 14 bases between. This CDR3 is 15 amino acids long. The CDR3 loop reads CASSPDERYTDTQYF. DNA of the CDR3: TGTGCCAGCAGCCCCGACGAGCGGTACACAGATACGCAGTATTTT.

Many counts were recorded for this clonotype. The chain couples TRBV10-2 to TRBJ1-5, with 7 bases aligning to TRBD1. The CDR3 extends over 15 amino acids. Germline assignment: CDR1 WSHSY and CDR2 SAAADI. Trimming removed 3 bases from V and 2 bases from J; junction bases left unmatched: 4. The CDR3 loop reads CASSDSTGGNQPQHF. Written as DNA, the CDR3 is TGCGCCAGCAGTGACTCAACAGGGGGCAATCAGCCCCAGCATTTT.

This clonotype showed up many times. The chain couples TRBV5-6 to TRBJ2-5, with 12 bases identical to TRBD2. This CDR3 comprises 17 residues. With 4 bases clipped from V and 1 base from J, the junction kept 8 bases outside the gene matches. The germline V gene has CDR1 SGHDT and CDR2 YYEEEE. The CDR3 DNA sequence: TGTGCCAGCAGCCATTCGACTAGCGGGGGTTTCCAAGAGACCCAGTACTTC. Its protein product is CASSHSTSGGFQETQYF.

The chain joins TRBV6-1 to TRBJ2-5; 10 bases align to TRBD1. V gave up 4 bases and J gave up 9 bases; unmatched junction bases: 8. The length of the CDR3 is 14 residues. Germline assignment: CDR1 MNHNS and CDR2 SASEGT. The CDR3 region has the DNA TGTGCCAGCAGTGGGGGACAGGGGTCATGGGCCCAGTACTTC. This encodes CASSGGQGSWAQYF.

This clonotype was counted at least ten times. The chain uses TRBV30 and TRBJ1-5; TRBD1 might be the D (5 bases). Trimming shortened V by 3 bases and J by 4 bases, and 19 bases separated the two germline ends. This CDR3 has 16 residues. Germline V gene data show CDR1 as GTSNPN and CDR2 as SVGIG (reference sequence). The CDR3 nucleotides are TGTGCCTGGAGCGGACACCCCCGGGTGGGGAATCAGCCCCAGCATTTT. Translation gives CAWSGHPRVGNQPQHF. Supplemented by reference TRBV30 and TRBJ1-5, the full variable domain reads SQTIHQWPATLVQPVGSPLSLECTVEGTSNPNLYWYRQAAGRGLQLLFYSVGIGQISSEVPQNLSASRPQDRQFILSSKKLLLSDSGFYLCAWSGHPRVGNQPQHFGDGTRLSIL.

This clonotype is a singleton in its sample. This chain links TRBV20-1 with TRBJ2-1; D gene ambiguous. This CDR3 comprises 11 residues. Germline-derived CDR1 and CDR2 are DFQATT and SNEGSKA (reference sequence). V was shortened by 6 bases and J by 7 bases, with 10 bases between the two germline ends. The CDR3 spells CSAPWLNEQFF. DNA for the CDR3: TGCAGTGCCCCGTGGTTAAATGAGCAGTTCTTC.

This rearrangement joins TRBV5-1 to TRBJ2-7, with a tentative D call TRBD1 (5 bases). The CDR3 contains 12 residues. Trimming took off 4 bases at V and 6 bases at J, with 11 bases between the two ends. CDR1 is SGHRS, CDR2 YFSETQ, per germline. CDR3 sequence reads: CASSQDRGEQYF. The DNA for the CDR3 is TGCGCCAGCAGCCAAGATAGGGGCGAGCAGTACTTC.

The V and J genes are TRBV13 and TRBJ2-3; D possibly corresponds to TRBD2 (5 bases). V was clipped by 5 bases and J by 10 bases, with 16 bases between them. This CDR3 spans 13 amino acids. CDR1 is PRHDT and CDR2 is FYEKMQ in the germline V gene (reference sequence). CDR3 in DNA: TGTGCCAGCAGCATGACCGTGGAGGCTCCGCAGTATTTT. Protein product: CASSMTVEAPQYF.

Comment on this clonotype: One base away lies a much larger clone, so this may be a sequencing read error. This rearrangement joins TRBV6-1 to TRBJ2-7; D is uncertain. Germline V gene data show CDR1 as MNHNS and CDR2 as SASEGT. Trimming removed 5 bases from V and 0 bases from J, with 11 bases in between. The CDR3 is 14 amino acids. CDR3 amino acids: CASSLTDGSYEQYF. The CDR3 coding sequence is TGTGCCAGCAGTCTGACTGATGGCTCCTACGAGCAGTACTTC.

The gene calls are TRBV20-1 and TRBJ1-2, with a weak D call TRBD1 (5 bases). The ends were cut back, 0 bases at V and 2 bases at J, with 16 bases in the middle. The CDR3 totals 16 residues. CDR1 is DFQATT and CDR2 is SNEGSKA in the germline V gene (reference sequence). CDR3 nucleotides: TGCAGTGCTAGAGATAGGCTTGACAGAAACAACTATGGCTACACCTTC. Translated, it gives CSARDRLDRNNYGYTF.

The CDR3 region is CASSLNSQKLFF. The CDR3 DNA sequence: TGTGCCAGCAGTTTAAACAGTCAAAAACTGTTTTTT. The chain links TRBV12-3 or TRBV12-4 to TRBJ1-4; the D is unclear. The CDR3 runs 12 residues. The V and J ends lost 2 bases and 9 bases respectively, with 7 bases between them.